The clone carrying this T cell receptor (beta chain) came up once. The data were obtained in a study of blood T cell repertoires in COVID-19. Whole-study context: The origin of the acute and convalescent COVID-19 samples was the United States, Italy and Spain.

Clones were read by immunoSEQ multiplex PCR, and TCRdb kept only the in-frame ones, dropping some. The top ten hold roughly 20% of the sample, which has some 180,000 clones, about 80% seen once. The length of the CDR3 is 17 residues. V lost 1 base to trimming and J lost 7 bases; unmatched junction nucleotides: 12. Germline V CDR1 and CDR2: SGHTA, FQGTGA. The chain joins TRBV7-3 to TRBJ2-1, with 8 bases aligning to TRBD2. Material for sequencing was PBMCs or T cells enriched from blood (not recorded which). This clonotype was sampled from a woman between 70 and 85 years old in a cohort exposed to, infected with or recovered from COVID-19 (not recorded which). Here the CDR3 reads CASSLMPLASGSNEQFF. CDR3 coding DNA: TGTGCCAGCAGCTTAATGCCCCTTGCCAGCGGGAGTAATGAGCAGTTCTTC.